The clone carrying this T cell receptor beta chain was observed a single time. As yet, its antigen is unknown. This sample is drawn from a study of T cell clonotyping in hematopoietic cell transplantation. General observations from the study: Without cell sorting, CD4 versus CD8 contributions remain unresolved. Pathologically expanded recipient clonotypes increased progressively from day 30 to day 180 as diversity fell. At the given depth, recipient repertoires were over 95% de novo clonotypes.

Only in-frame clones appear in the TCRdb table, and some are missing; sequencing was by immunoSEQ multiplex PCR. The table shows more than 9,500 clones, with 89% occurring only once. The CDR3 is 11 residues long. The germline gives CDR1 MNHEY, CDR2 SVGAGI. V was pared by 7 bases and J by 8 bases, with 8 bases between. The specimen sequenced was peripheral blood mononuclear cells. This chain links TRBV6-5 with TRBJ2-2; D is undetermined. The receptor was derived from a human donor who either received an allogeneic hematopoietic cell transplant for a myeloid malignancy or was a related donor (not recorded which). Some clones in this sample may be carry-over from other donors' samples. In DNA, the CDR3 is TGTGCCAGCATCCTTAAGGGGGAGCTGTTTTTT. Translation: CASILKGELFF.